These 22 T cell receptor beta chains came from one sample sequenced in a study of ipilimumab plus nivolumab after autologous stem cell transplantation. Assay: immunoSEQ multiplex PCR; the TCRdb copy retains only in-frame clones and omits some. The table shows 20,000 to 25,000 clones, with roughly four fifths occurring only once. The source was PBMCs, collected in a trial of ipilimumab plus nivolumab as post-transplant consolidation. The origin of the receptors is a male donor with diffuse large B-cell lymphoma.

Worth noting for this clone: A much larger clone lies a single base off, so this may be a read error. V usage is TRBV15 and J usage is TRBJ2-7; D remains ambiguous. The CDR3 covers 13 residues. CDR1 and CDR2 from the germline V gene are LNHNV and YYDKDF (reference sequence). V was shortened by 7 bases and J by 0 bases, with 10 bases between the two germline ends. DNA of the CDR3: TGTGCCACCAACGACCGAAACTCCTACGAGCAGTACTTC. Its translation: CATNDRNSYEQYF.

V and J are TRBV11-3 and TRBJ1-2, with a tentative D call TRBD1 (5 bases). This CDR3 is 14 amino acids long. V was cut by 3 bases and J by 2 bases, with 10 bases left in between. CDR1 and CDR2 (germline): SGHNT, YENEEA. CDR3 sequence (DNA): TGTGCCAGCAGCTTGAGAGGGGCGAACTATGGCTACACCTTC. This sequence encodes CASSLRGANYGYTF.

The CDR3, as DNA: TGCGCCAGCAGCTTGGAGGGGTTTAACGAAAAACTGTTTTTT. Protein: CASSLEGFNEKLFF. The chain employs TRBV5-1 and TRBJ1-4; the D gene is possibly TRBD1 (5 bases). Trimming left V 0 bases short and J 8 bases short, with 11 bases between. Germline values: CDR1 SGHRS, CDR2 YFSETQ. The CDR3 sequence is 14 residues long. Based on the CDR3 plus reference TRBV5-1 and TRBJ1-4, the full variable domain is KAGVTQTPRYLIKTRGQQVTLSCSPISGHRSVSWYQQTPGQGLQFLFEYFSETQRNKGNFPGRFSGRQFSNSRSEMNVSTLELGDSALYLCASSLEGFNEKLFFGSGTQLSVL.

The chain carries TRBV28 and TRBJ2-7; possible D gene TRBD1, 6 bases. V dropped 6 bases and J dropped 2 bases, with 17 bases sitting between them. CDR3 length equals 15 residues. Germline V gene sequence: CDR1 MDHEN, CDR2 SYDVKM. The CDR3, as DNA: TGTGCCAGCAGGACCCCTACAGGGCAGACCTACGAGCAGTACTTC. Translated, it gives CASRTPTGQTYEQYF.

The chain recombines TRBV5-6 with TRBJ2-3, with D unclear. This CDR3 contains 13 residues. Germline CDR1 and CDR2: SGHDT and YYEEEE. V lost 0 bases to trimming and J lost 6 bases, with 8 bases between them. The CDR3 spells CASSLGSADTQYF. The DNA for the CDR3 is TGTGCCAGCAGCTTGGGGTCGGCCGATACGCAGTATTTT.

The sample holds one count of this clone. V gene TRBV25-1 combines with J gene TRBJ2-1, with TRBD2 identical over 8 bases. CDR3 length equals 16 residues. The germline gives CDR1 MGHDK, CDR2 SYGVNS. Trimming at V came to 2 bases and at J to 2 bases, leaving 5 bases not matched to a gene. The CDR3 region has the DNA TGTGCCAGCAGTGAAAAGATTAGCGGGGCCTACAATGAGCAGTTCTTC. Translating gives CASSEKISGAYNEQFF. Supplemented by reference TRBV25-1 and TRBJ2-1, the full variable domain reads EADIYQTPRYLVIGTGKKITLECSQTMGHDKMYWYQQDPGMELHLIHYSYGVNSTEKGDLSSESTVSRIRTEHFPLTLESARPSHTSQYLCASSEKISGAYNEQFFGPGTRLTVL.

V gene TRBV11-3 combines with J gene TRBJ2-2; D may be TRBD2 (5 bases). This CDR3 spans 16 amino acids. The germline V gene has CDR1 SGHNT and CDR2 YENEEA. V lost 5 bases, J lost 2 bases, and 15 bases lay in between. The CDR3, as DNA: TGTGCCAGCAGCCCACCCTCAGCGGCTAACACCGGGGAGCTGTTTTTT. As protein: CASSPPSAANTGELFF.

The rearrangement joins TRBV29-1 to TRBJ1-5, with D uncertain. Trimming pared 5 bases from V and 0 bases from J, leaving 8 bases between. Germline CDR1 reads SQVTM; CDR2 reads ANQGSEA. The CDR3 runs to 13 residues. CDR3 nucleotide sequence: TGCAGCGTTATCTCGAGTAGCAATCAGCCCCAGCATTTT. Translating it yields CSVISSSNQPQHF. Supplemented by reference TRBV29-1 and TRBJ1-5, the full variable domain reads SAVISQKPSRDICQRGTSLTIQCQVDSQVTMMFWYRQQPGQSLTLIATANQGSEATYESGFVIDKFPISRPNLTFSTLTVSNMSPEDSSIYLCSVISSSNQPQHFGDGTRLSIL.

The genes are TRBV4-2 and TRBJ2-3; perhaps TRBD2 as D (6 bases). With 4 bases removed from V and 5 bases from J, the gap between germline ends came to 16 bases. Germline V CDR1 and CDR2: LGHNA, YNFKEQ. The CDR3 contains 15 residues. CDR3 DNA: TGTGCCAGCAGCCCGCGGGATGCGGCTGGAGATACGCAGTATTTT. Its translation: CASSPRDAAGDTQYF.

V is TRBV4-2 and J is TRBJ2-4, with 10 bases fitting TRBD2. The CDR3 is made up of 15 amino acids. The V and J ends lost 0 bases and 6 bases, in that order; junction bases with no gene match: 2. Per the germline V gene, CDR1 is LGHNA and CDR2 is YNFKEQ. CDR3 in DNA: TGTGCCAGCAGCCAAGACCTAGCGGGAGTAAACATTCAGTACTTC. This gives the protein CASSQDLAGVNIQYF.

The sample holds a few counts of this clone. The V and J genes are TRBV7-8 and TRBJ1-1; unclear D gene. The CDR3 totals 16 residues. V was pared by 1 base and J by 4 bases, with 16 bases between. The germline V gene encodes CDR1 SGHVS and CDR2 FQNEAQ. CDR3 bases: TGTGCCAGCAGCTTAGGAGCCTCGGGTGTTCGCACTGAAGCTTTCTTT. Translated: CASSLGASGVRTEAFF. Together with reference TRBV7-8 and TRBJ1-1, the CDR3 gives the full variable domain: GAGVSQSPRYKVAKRGQDVALRCDPISGHVSLFWYQQALGQGPEFLTYFQNEAQLDKSGLPSDRFFAERPEGSVSTLKIQRTQQEDSAVYLCASSLGASGVRTEAFFGQGTRLTVV.

V gene TRBV7-6 combines with J gene TRBJ1-3, with unresolved D. This CDR3 has 13 amino acids. Trimming removed 4 bases from V and 0 bases from J, with 4 bases in between. The germline gives CDR1 SGHVS, CDR2 FNYEAQ. The CDR3 is CASSSYSGNTIYF. CDR3 in DNA: TGTGCCAGCAGCTCCTACTCTGGAAACACCATATATTTT.

The chain recombines TRBV5-1 with TRBJ1-2; 7 bases align to TRBD1. Germline V gives CDR1 SGHRS, CDR2 YFSETQ. The CDR3 has 17 amino acids. V was pared by 4 bases and J by 7 bases, with 19 bases of the junction left unmatched. The DNA of the CDR3 is TGCGCCAGCAGCGTTGGGTGGGGAATGACAGGGAGTTCTGGCTACACCTTC. It is translated as CASSVGWGMTGSSGYTF.

V gene TRBV21-1 combines with J gene TRBJ1-6; the table's TRBD1 call for D was not verified on the DNA. TRBV21-1 is noted as a pseudogene. This CDR3 contains 17 residues. CDR3 DNA: TGTGCCAGCAGCAAAGGAGGACAGGGGTTGAATAATTCACCCCTCCACTTT. Translation gives CASSKGGQGLNNSPLHF.

V gene TRBV7-2 combines with J gene TRBJ1-1; a possible D gene is TRBD1 (6 bases). Germline V gene data show CDR1 as SGHTA and CDR2 as FQGNSA. This CDR3 is built from 16 residues. V gave up 3 bases and J gave up 8 bases, with 22 bases separating them. The CDR3 is CASSLVPGTPLVEAFF. The CDR3 coding sequence is TGTGCCAGCAGCTTGGTTCCCGGGACACCCCTGGTGGAAGCTTTCTTT.

The V call is TRBV5-1, the J call TRBJ1-2; D unclear. The length of the CDR3 is 14 residues. Germline CDR1 SGHRS, CDR2 YFSETQ. V dropped 1 base and J dropped 4 bases, with 11 bases sitting between them. The CDR3 DNA reads as TGCGCCAGCAGCTTGACCCCCGGAACCTATGGCTACACCTTC. Amino acid sequence: CASSLTPGTYGYTF.

The gene calls are TRBV5-6 and TRBJ2-7; D may match TRBD1 or TRBD2 (6 bases each). Germline V gene data show CDR1 as SGHDT and CDR2 as YYEEEE. The CDR3 totals 18 residues. V lost 3 bases and J 1 base, leaving 23 bases between the germline ends. CDR3 residues: CASSWGFGGPSKSYEQYF. CDR3 nucleotides: TGTGCCAGCAGCTGGGGTTTTGGGGGGCCATCGAAGTCCTACGAGCAGTACTTC. Full variable domain (outside the CDR3, taken from reference TRBV5-6 and TRBJ2-7): DAGVTQSPTHLIKTRGQQVTLRCSPKSGHDTVSWYQQALGQGPQFIFQYYEEEERQRGNFPDRFSGHQFPNYSSELNVNALLLGDSALYLCASSWGFGGPSKSYEQYFGPGTRLTVT.

V gene TRBV4-2 combines with J gene TRBJ2-1; possible D gene TRBD2, 5 bases. Per germline, CDR1 LGHNA and CDR2 YNFKEQ. Between the trimmed V and J ends, which lost 2 bases and 0 bases, there was a span of 14 bases. The CDR3 has 17 amino acids. For the CDR3, the DNA is TGTGCCAGCAGCCAAAAGACTACCACAAGCTCCTACAATGAGCAGTTCTTC. This encodes CASSQKTTTSSYNEQFF.

This clone came up a few times. V is TRBV7-9 and J is TRBJ1-2, with D perhaps TRBD1 (5 bases). V was cut by 7 bases and J by 8 bases, with 20 bases left in between. Germline CDR1 reads SEHNR; CDR2 reads FQNEAQ (reference sequence). The CDR3 is 14 residues long. CDR3 nucleotide sequence: TGTGCCAGCACCCTTAAACAGGATCTTGAGGGCTACACCTTC. Protein: CASTLKQDLEGYTF.

The chain links TRBV5-4 to TRBJ2-4; D might be TRBD2 (6 bases). The V end lost 4 bases, the J end lost 9 bases, and 14 bases lay between the germline ends. The length of the CDR3 is 13 residues. Germline values: CDR1 SGHNT, CDR2 YYREEE (reference sequence). The CDR3 region is CASSGEVGRIQYF. CDR3 sequence (DNA): TGTGCCAGCAGCGGGGAGGTAGGCCGCATTCAGTACTTC. The full variable domain, completed using reference TRBV5-4 and TRBJ2-4, is ETGVTQSPTHLIKTRGQQVTLRCSSQSGHNTVSWYQQALGQGPQFIFQYYREEENGRGNFPPRFSGLQFPNYSSELNVNALELDDSALYLCASSGEVGRIQYFGAGTRLSVL.

Only a few counts were recorded for this clone. The rearrangement links TRBV6-1 to TRBJ1-1; no clear D. The CDR3 sequence is 14 residues long. Germline V gives CDR1 MNHNS, CDR2 SASEGT. Deletions cut 2 bases from V and 4 bases from J, with 11 bases between. The CDR3 region is CASSEPARSTEAFF. The CDR3 DNA sequence: TGTGCCAGCAGTGAACCAGCTCGGAGCACTGAAGCTTTCTTT.

The rearrangement joins TRBV27 to TRBJ2-1; D is ambiguous. In germline, CDR1 is MNHEY, CDR2 SMNVEV (reference sequence). Deletions cut 3 bases from V and 8 bases from J, with 11 bases between. The CDR3 length is 13 residues. CDR3 nucleotides: TGTGCCAGCAGTTTGGGATTCTGGGATGAGCAGTTCTTC. It encodes CASSLGFWDEQFF.